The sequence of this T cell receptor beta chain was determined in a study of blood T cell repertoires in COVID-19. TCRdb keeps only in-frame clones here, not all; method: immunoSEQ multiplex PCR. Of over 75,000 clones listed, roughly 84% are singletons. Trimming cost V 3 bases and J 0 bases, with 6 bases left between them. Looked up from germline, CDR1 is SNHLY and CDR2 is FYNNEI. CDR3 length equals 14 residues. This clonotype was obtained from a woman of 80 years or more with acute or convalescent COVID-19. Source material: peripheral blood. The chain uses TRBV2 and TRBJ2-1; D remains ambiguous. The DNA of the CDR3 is TGTGCCAGCAGTGAGCTAAGCTCCTACAATGAGCAGTTCTTC. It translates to CASSELSSYNEQFF.